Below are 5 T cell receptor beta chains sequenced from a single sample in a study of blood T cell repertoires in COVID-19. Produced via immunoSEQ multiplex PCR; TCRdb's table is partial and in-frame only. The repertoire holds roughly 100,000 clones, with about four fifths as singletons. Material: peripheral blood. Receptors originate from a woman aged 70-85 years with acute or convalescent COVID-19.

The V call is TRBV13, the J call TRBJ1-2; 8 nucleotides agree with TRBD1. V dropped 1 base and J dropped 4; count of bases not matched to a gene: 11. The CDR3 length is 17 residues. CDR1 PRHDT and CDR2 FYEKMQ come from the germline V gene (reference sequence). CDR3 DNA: TGTGCCAGCAGCTTAGAGGGACAGGTCGCCTTAGGCTATGGCTACACCTTC. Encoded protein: CASSLEGQVALGYGYTF. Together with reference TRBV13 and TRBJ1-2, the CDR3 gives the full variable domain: AAGVIQSPRHLIKEKRETATLKCYPIPRHDTVYWYQQGPGQDPQFLISFYEKMQSDKGSIPDRFSAQQFSDYHSELNMSSLELGDSALYFCASSLEGQVALGYGYTFGSGTRLTVV.

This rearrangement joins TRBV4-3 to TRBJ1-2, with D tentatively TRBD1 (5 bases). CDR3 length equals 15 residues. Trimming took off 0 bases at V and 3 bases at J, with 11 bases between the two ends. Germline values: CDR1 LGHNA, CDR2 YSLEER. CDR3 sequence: CASSQDHRGYYGYTF. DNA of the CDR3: TGCGCCAGCAGCCAAGATCATCGGGGGTACTATGGCTACACCTTC.

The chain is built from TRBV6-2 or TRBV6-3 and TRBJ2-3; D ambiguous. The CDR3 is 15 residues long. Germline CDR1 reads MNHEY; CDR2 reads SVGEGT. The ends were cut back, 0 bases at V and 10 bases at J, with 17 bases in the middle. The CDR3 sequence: CASSYSIARSGSQYF. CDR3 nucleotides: TGTGCCAGCAGTTACTCCATCGCCCGTTCAGGATCGCAGTATTTT.

The CDR3 bases are TGTGCCACCAGCAGAGAGGGGCAGGGGGCCCGACAGCCCCAGCATTTT. Its protein product is CATSREGQGARQPQHF. The chain uses TRBV15 and TRBJ1-5; TRBD1 matches 8 bases. Germline values: CDR1 LNHNV, CDR2 YYDKDF (reference sequence). The CDR3 has 16 amino acids. V shed 0 bases, J shed 7 bases, and the junction held 8 bases outside the gene matches.

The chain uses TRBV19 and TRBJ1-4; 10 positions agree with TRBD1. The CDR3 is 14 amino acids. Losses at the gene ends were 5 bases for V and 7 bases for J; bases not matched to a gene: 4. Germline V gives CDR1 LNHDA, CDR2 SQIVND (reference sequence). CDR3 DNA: TGTGCCAGTAGTCAGACAGGGGGCGGTGAAAAACTGTTTTTT. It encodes CASSQTGGGEKLFF.